One and the same sample provided the 5 T cell receptor beta chains below, sequenced in a study of T cells in Graves' hyperthyroidism and ophthalmopathy. Using RNA transcripts as the source, TCR beta CDR3 regions were amplified. Using the HTBI primer set, a first-round RT-PCR was run on the TCR CDR3. In TCRdb, the multiplex PCR reads were re-called with MiXCR into one record per CDR3 protein. There are 250,000 to 300,000 distinct CDR3 sequences in the sample; 13% occur only once, and 7.5% to 8% lies in the top ten. The sample taken for sequencing was blood. The receptors here all came from a woman aged 25 to 39 with Graves' hyperthyroidism that later progressed to Graves' ophthalmopathy.

This chain joins TRBV3-1 and TRBJ2-3, with a weak D call TRBD2 (5 bases). V shed 6 bases and J shed 4 bases, with 20 bases lying between them. The CDR3 is 16 residues long. Per the germline V gene, CDR1 is LGHDT and CDR2 is YNNKEL (reference sequence). In nucleotides, the CDR3 is TGTGCCAGCAGGGGGAGCGAGACCCGGTTTTCAGATACGCAGTATTTT. It codes for CASRGSETRFSDTQYF.

This clonotype was recorded at least ten times. CDR3 sequence (DNA): TGTGCCAGCAGGGGGGCCTACGAGCAGTACTTC. Residues: CASRGAYEQYF. The chain combines TRBV3-1 with TRBJ2-7; perhaps D is TRBD1 or TRBD2 (5 bases each). CDR1 and CDR2 (germline): LGHDT, YNNKEL (reference sequence). V was pared by 6 bases and J by 2 bases, with 5 bases between. This CDR3 has 11 amino acids.

At least ten counts were recorded for this clonotype. Here the CDR3 reads CASSLTGPGSYNSPLHF. DNA of the CDR3: TGTGCCAGCAGTCTCACAGGGCCGGGCTCCTATAATTCACCCCTCCACTTT. The rearrangement links TRBV11-2 to TRBJ1-6, with D possibly being TRBD1 (6 bases). V gave up 6 bases and J gave up 0 bases, with 15 bases separating them. The CDR3 length is 17 residues. Germline-derived CDR1 and CDR2 are SGHAT and FQNNGV. Together with reference TRBV11-2 and TRBJ1-6, the CDR3 gives the full variable domain: EAGVAQSPRYKIIEKRQSVAFWCNPISGHATLYWYQQILGQGPKLLIQFQNNGVVDDSQLPKDRFSAERLKGVDSTLKIQPAKLEDSAVYLCASSLTGPGSYNSPLHFGNGTRLTVT.

This clonotype occurred many times. CDR3 region: CASSLDSINNEQFF. Written as DNA, the CDR3 is TGTGCCAGCAGCTTAGATTCCATAAACAATGAGCAGTTCTTC. The genes are TRBV7-2 and TRBJ2-1; D remains unclear. Trimming cost V 1 base and J 5 bases, with 9 bases left between them. CDR3 size: 14 residues. Germline V CDR1 and CDR2: SGHTA, FQGNSA.

In this sample, this clonotype turned up many times. This chain connects TRBV5-1 to TRBJ2-7; 12 nucleotides align to TRBD1. J was trimmed by 8 bases and V by 0 bases; bases with no gene match: 6. Germline V gene lookup returns CDR1 SGHRS and CDR2 YFSETQ. The CDR3 contains 15 residues. The CDR3 loop reads CASSLEGDRGQQQYF. The CDR3 region has the DNA TGCGCCAGCAGCTTGGAAGGGGACAGGGGGCAACAGCAGTACTTC.